Many counts were recorded for the clone carrying this TCR beta chain. Its target is unknown. The authors amplified TCR beta CDR3 regions, and they did so from RNA transcripts for repertoire sequencing. Second-round multiplex PCR came after a first-round RT-PCR that employed HTBI primers. One entry per CDR3 protein results from TCRdb running MiXCR on the multiplex PCR reads. The data hold more than 300,000 distinct CDR3 sequences, with over 15% observed a single time. These data are taken from a study of Graves' ophthalmopathy and Graves' hyperthyroidism. Study-wide findings and caveats: As the model predicted ophthalmopathy progression, it achieved a sensitivity of less than 71% and a specificity of around 72%.

Among the hyperthyroidism patients, all were newly diagnosed, aged 18 to 65, with under 2 months' duration. Uncontrolled infections, other autoimmune diseases, pregnancy or lactation barred patients from enrollment. PBMCs were isolated by Ficoll-Paque density gradient centrifugation, using roughly 9.7 ml of fresh peripheral blood as the starting material. Germline assignment: CDR1 MNHEY and CDR2 SVGEGT. The V gene lost 0 bases and the J gene lost 4 bases, with 13 bases spanning the gap. The CDR3 runs to 17 residues. This clonotype was sampled from a woman aged 18-35 years with stable Graves' hyperthyroidism. This chain uses TRBV6-2 or TRBV6-3 with TRBJ2-6, with D perhaps TRBD1 (5 bases). The material sequenced was peripheral blood. CDR3 in DNA: TGTGCCAGCAGTTACTCCCACACAGGTACCGGGGCCAACGTCCTGACTTTC. Translation: CASSYSHTGTGANVLTF.